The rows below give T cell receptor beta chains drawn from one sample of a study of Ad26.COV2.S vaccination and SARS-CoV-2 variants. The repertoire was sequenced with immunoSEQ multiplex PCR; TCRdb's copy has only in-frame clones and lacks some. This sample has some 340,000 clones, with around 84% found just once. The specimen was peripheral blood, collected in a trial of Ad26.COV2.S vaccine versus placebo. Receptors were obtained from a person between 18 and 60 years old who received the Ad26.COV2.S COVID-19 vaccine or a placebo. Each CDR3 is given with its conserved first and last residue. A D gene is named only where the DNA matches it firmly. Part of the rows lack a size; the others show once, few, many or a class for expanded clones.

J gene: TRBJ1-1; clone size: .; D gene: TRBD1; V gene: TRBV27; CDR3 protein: CASSSAGTGDTEAFF; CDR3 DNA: TGTGCCAGCAGTTCCGCCGGGACAGGGGACACTGAAGCTTTCTTT
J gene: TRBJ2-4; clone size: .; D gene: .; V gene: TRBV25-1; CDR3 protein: CASSDSGRAKNIQYF; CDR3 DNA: TGTGCCAGCAGTGATTCCGGTAGGGCCAAAAACATTCAGTACTTC
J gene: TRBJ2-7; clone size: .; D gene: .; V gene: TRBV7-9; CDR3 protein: CASSLAYSYEQYF; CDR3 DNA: TGTGCCAGCAGCTTAGCGTATTCCTACGAGCAGTACTTC
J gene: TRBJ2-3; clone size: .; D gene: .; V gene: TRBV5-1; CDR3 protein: CASSFQGVKPDTQYF; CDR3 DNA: TGCGCCAGCAGCTTTCAGGGAGTCAAACCAGATACGCAGTATTTT
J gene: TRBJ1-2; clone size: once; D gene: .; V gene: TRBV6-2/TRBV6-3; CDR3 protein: CASSSSGGERGYTF; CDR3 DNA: TGTGCCAGCAGTTCTTCCGGGGGGGAACGTGGCTACACCTTC
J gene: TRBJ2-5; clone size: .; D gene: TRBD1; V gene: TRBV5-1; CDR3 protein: CASSSGGQVETQYF; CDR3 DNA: TGCGCCAGCAGCTCCGGTGGACAGGTGGAGACCCAGTACTTC
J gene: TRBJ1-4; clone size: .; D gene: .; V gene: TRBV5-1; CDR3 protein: CASSPASPTGNANEKLFF; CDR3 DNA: TGCGCCAGCAGCCCAGCATCGCCAACAGGGAATGCTAATGAAAAACTGTTTTTT
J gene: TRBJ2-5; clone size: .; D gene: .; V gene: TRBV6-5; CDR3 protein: CASNWLGAQETQYF; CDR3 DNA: TGTGCCAGCAATTGGTTAGGGGCACAAGAGACCCAGTACTTC
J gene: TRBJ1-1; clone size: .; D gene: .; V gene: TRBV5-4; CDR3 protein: CASSFAPGGTEAFF; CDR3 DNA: TGTGCCAGCAGCTTTGCCCCAGGCGGCACTGAAGCTTTCTTT
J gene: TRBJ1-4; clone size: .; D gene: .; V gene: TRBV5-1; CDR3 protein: CASSFTGINEKLFF; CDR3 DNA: TGCGCCAGCAGCTTTACAGGGATTAATGAAAAACTGTTTTTT
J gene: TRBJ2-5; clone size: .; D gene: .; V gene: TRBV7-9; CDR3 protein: CASSLPIEKETQYF; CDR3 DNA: TGTGCCAGCAGCTTACCCATTGAGAAGGAGACCCAGTACTTC
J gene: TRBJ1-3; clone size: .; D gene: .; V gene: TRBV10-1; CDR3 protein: CASSDTGCGNTIYF; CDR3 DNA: TGCGCCAGCAGTGACACAGGGTGTGGAAACACCATATATTTT
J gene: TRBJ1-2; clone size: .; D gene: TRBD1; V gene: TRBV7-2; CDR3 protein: CASSLAPGQGPYGYTF; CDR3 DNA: TGTGCCAGCAGCTTAGCACCGGGACAGGGTCCCTATGGCTACACCTTC
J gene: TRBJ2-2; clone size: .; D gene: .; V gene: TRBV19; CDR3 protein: CARRAGAGAVSGELFF; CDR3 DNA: TGTGCCCGTCGGGCGGGGGCGGGGGCCGTATCCGGGGAGCTGTTTTTT
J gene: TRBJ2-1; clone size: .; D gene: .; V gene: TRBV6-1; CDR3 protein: CASSEWSNEQFF; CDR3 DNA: TGTGCCAGCAGTGAATGGTCTAATGAGCAGTTCTTC
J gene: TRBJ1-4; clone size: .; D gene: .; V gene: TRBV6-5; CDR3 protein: CASRPGQKNNEKLFF; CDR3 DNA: TGTGCCAGCAGACCGGGGCAAAAGAATAATGAAAAACTGTTTTTT
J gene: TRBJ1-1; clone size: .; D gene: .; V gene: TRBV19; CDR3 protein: CASRGLNTEAFF; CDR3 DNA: TGTGCCAGTAGGGGGCTAAACACTGAAGCTTTCTTT
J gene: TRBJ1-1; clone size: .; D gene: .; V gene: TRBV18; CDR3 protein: CASSRWTDPTEAFF; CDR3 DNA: TGTGCCAGCTCAAGATGGACAGACCCCACTGAAGCTTTCTTT
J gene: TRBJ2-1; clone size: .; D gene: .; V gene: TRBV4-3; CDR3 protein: CASSQDRGRGNEQFF; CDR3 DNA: TGCGCCAGCAGCCAAGACAGGGGAAGGGGCAATGAGCAGTTCTTC
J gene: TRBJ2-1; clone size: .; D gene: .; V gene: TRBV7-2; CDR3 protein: CASSLLSDTYNEQFF; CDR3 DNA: TGTGCCAGCAGCTTATTATCAGATACCTACAATGAGCAGTTCTTC
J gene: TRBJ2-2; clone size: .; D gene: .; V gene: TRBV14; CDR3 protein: CASSQEVRPQPGELFF; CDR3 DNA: TGTGCCAGCAGCCAAGAAGTAAGACCCCAGCCCGGGGAGCTGTTTTTT
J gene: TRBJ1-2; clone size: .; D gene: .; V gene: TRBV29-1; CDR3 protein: CSVVRGLNYGYTF; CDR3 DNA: TGCAGCGTTGTGCGGGGTTTGAACTATGGCTACACCTTC
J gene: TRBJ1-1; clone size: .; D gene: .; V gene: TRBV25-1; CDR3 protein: CASSGQWSRGPMNTEAFF; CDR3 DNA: TGTGCCAGCAGTGGCCAATGGAGCAGGGGCCCCATGAACACTGAAGCTTTCTTT